This T cell receptor (beta chain) was profiled in a study of regulatory T cells in long-lasting Graves disease listed by TCRdb under 2021. Some background on the complete study: Newly diagnosed Graves' disease patients had taken antithyroid drugs for less than 3 months. Persistent Graves' disease patients were compared with newly diagnosed Graves' disease patients by peripheral blood TCR sequencing and RNA sequencing. The study was registered as a clinical trial and conducted in China. A total of about 35 samples underwent TCR sequencing: approximately 13 from persistent and approximately 20 from newly diagnosed Graves' disease patients. On the study overall, not on this receptor specifically: A larger number of public clonotypes was shared among persistent patients (approximately 3,000) than among newly diagnosed patients (around 970). Lower TCR Shannon entropy and fewer highly expanded clones were observed in persistent Graves' disease patients than in newly diagnosed patients, which suggested clonal expansion. Only the TCR beta chain was sequenced and analyzed. The study examined only peripheral blood because the primary lesion, thyroid tissue, could not be accessed. As a limitation, the authors acknowledged that the small sample size may reduce accuracy. TRBV28, TRBJ1-2 and TRBJ2-5 were preferentially used in persistent disease, while TRBV20-1 and TRBJ2-1 were favored in newly diagnosed disease.

The time point label corresponds to: newly diagnosed GD, antithyroid drugs for less than 3 months. For both TCR sequencing and RNA sequencing, RNA was extracted from PBMCs in TRIzol. The diagnosis of Graves' disease followed American Thyroid Association guidelines. Patients for the study were recruited at an endocrinology department in Xi'an, China. From each patient, 7.5 to 9.5 milliliters of peripheral blood was collected into an EDTA anticoagulant tube. PBMCs were isolated by Ficoll Paque Plus density gradient separation without further T cell sorting. An Agilent 2100 Bioanalyzer and agarose gel were used to check RNA quality, and a NanoDrop 2000 was used to measure RNA concentration. To note about this clonotype: Its antigen is not yet known. Base-call qualities are not available, and no considerably larger clone is one nucleotide away.

Reading from cysteine to phenylalanine, the CDR3 counts 15 amino acids. The entry retains the CDR3 DNA only, 45 bases that are in frame from base 1. V loses 6 bases at its end and J loses 4 bases; junction bases beyond the gene matches: 12. From a lookup of the germline V gene (reference sequence), CDR1 and CDR2 are DFQATT and SNEGSKA. To prepare the library, multiplex PCR was applied. The sequencer listed for this sample is Illumina HiSeq 4000. TCR beta libraries were built with iRepertoire HTBI primers and Arm-PCR amplification of CDR3 regions. PCR products were gel purified before sequencing. On the study's bioinformatics: Gene usage analysis of CDR3 amino acid clonotypes relied on the roughly 64 TRBV and 14 TRBJ segments identified across samples. COPE and FqMerger were used to merge the filtered high-quality paired reads into contigs. BLAST was used to align contigs to IMGT TRBV, TRBD and TRBJ reference genes, and CDR3 was defined according to IMGT. Highly expanded clones were defined as clonotypes with a frequency above 0.1%. Shannon entropy was used to measure repertoire diversity, and the Gini coefficient was used to measure V-J evenness. Public clonotypes were defined as clonotypes shared by more than one individual. TCRdb trimmed the raw reads at Q25, called clones with MiXCR and kept productive beta chains. Rows with a matching CDR3 protein are joined into one entry that keeps the most common DNA and genes. The V and J calls, along with clone size, are taken from TCRdb and not from the paper's own processing. This sample has roughly 420,000 distinct CDR3 sequences in its table, and 16% of those were observed once. Around 23% of the sample is held by the ten biggest clonotypes.

This sample was also put to use in a study of T cells in Graves' hyperthyroidism and ophthalmopathy. Drawing on the second study: Graves' hyperthyroidism was defined as stable when no progression to ophthalmopathy occurred over 18 months of follow-up. The hyperthyroidism patients were between 18 and 65 years old and newly diagnosed, with a disease duration of less than 2 months. Exclusion was applied to patients with uncontrolled infections, other autoimmune diseases, pregnancy or lactation. Diagnoses were based on clinical symptoms, serum thyroxine and TRAb, thyroid ultrasound and orbital computed tomography. A first-round RT-PCR of the TCR CDR3 used the HTBI primer set with the Qiagen OneStep RT-PCR kit. Most expanded thyroid clonotypes (frequency above 0.001) were also detected in blood, suggesting blood repertoires may reflect thyroid immune responses. Ophthalmopathy was separated from stable hyperthyroidism by a 13 V-J signature model, with 85% to 90% sensitivity and around 81% specificity obtained in cross-validation and 80%/75% obtained in testing. In validation, the model predicted progression to ophthalmopathy with roughly 70% sensitivity and approximately 72% specificity, a median of about six months before onset. To identify TCR V-J signatures that set the groups apart, the researchers used a discovery cohort of 90 to 100 patients, made up of 43 with Graves' ophthalmopathy and some 55 with stable Graves' hyperthyroidism. An independent validation cohort of around 19 hyperthyroidism patients and roughly 16 patients who later progressed to ophthalmopathy tested prospective prediction of ophthalmopathy. The approximately 90 discovery patients were divided at random into training and test sets in a 7:3 ratio. Thyroid tissue and blood T-cell repertoires from six Graves' hyperthyroidism patients were also compared in the study. Following sampling, methimazole starting at 30 mg daily was given to hyperthyroidism patients, and high-dose intravenous methylprednisolone was given to ophthalmopathy patients. Libraries were constructed in a second round of multiplex PCR, after which size selection and purification were carried out. The libraries were sequenced on an Illumina HiSeq2000 using paired-end 100 bp reads. Raw data were processed with SOAPnuke, discarding reads with adapters, uncalled bases, mean Phred below 15, or no exact constant-primer or identifier match. COPE v1.2.5 was used to merge high-quality paired reads, and clonotypes were defined as unique nucleotide sequences. MiTCR v1.1 was used to align clonotypes to the IMGT TRBV, TRBD and TRBJ reference segments. Only V-J combinations with frequency above 0.0001, covering 99% to 99.2% of repertoires, were analysed. A TCS score was defined as the ratio between F50 (clonal expansion) and ExV (chaos), using BLOSUM62-based TCRdist between CDR3 peptides within each V-J. Welch's t-statistics and random forest reduced roughly 540 V-J features to under 15, which were used in a naive Bayes classifier (R e1071). Sample size was not statistically predetermined, and blinding of investigators to group allocation was not performed. The paper reports TCR Vbeta CDR3 sequencing of 130 to 150 peripheral blood samples: over 40 ophthalmopathy, under 80 hyperthyroidism and 17 progressor patients.

Specimen: peripheral blood mononuclear cells (PBMCs), collected at new diagnosis, from a patient treated with antithyroid drugs. The sequence is built from TRBV20-1 and TRBJ1-1; the junction holds 9 bases that match TRBD1. This TCR was sampled from a woman under 30 with Graves disease. Donor details come from another sample of the same person, matched by shared clones. The DNA reads as follows: TGCAGTGCCCCAGAATGGACAGGGGTGGGCACTGAAGCTTTCTTT. Its translation is CSAPEWTGVGTEAFF.